A single TCR beta chain is shown here with its context. Antigen specificity is unknown. The data originate from a study of shared clonotypes between healthy human individuals. About the study: For every donor, three CD4 naive, three CD4 memory, two CD8 naive and one CD8 memory plates were used. General study points: The naive CD4 repertoires of a handful of donors were compared, and around 5% of clonotypes were shared. Compared with clonotypes that all four donors shared, non-shared clonotypes had lower generation probabilities.

The CDR3 extends over 14 amino acids. V was cut by 8 bases and J by 1 base, with 11 bases left in between. Germline loops: CDR1 SGHAT, CDR2 FQNNGV. The deep-level immunoSEQ assay was used. The protocol was immunoSEQ multiplex PCR, while the TCRdb copy is restricted to in-frame clones and leaves out a portion. The table records about 2.4 million clones, 90% to 95% of them present only once. The receptor was derived from a young man in good health. Some clones in this sample may be carry-over from other donors' samples. Source material: naive CD4+ T cells from PBMCs. The sample's subset: CD45RA+ positively selected. V usage is TRBV11-2 and J usage is TRBJ2-2; D may be TRBD2 (5 bases). CDR3 bases: TGTGCCAGCCGAAGCGGATTGAACACCGGGGAGCTGTTTTTT. This translates into CASRSGLNTGELFF.